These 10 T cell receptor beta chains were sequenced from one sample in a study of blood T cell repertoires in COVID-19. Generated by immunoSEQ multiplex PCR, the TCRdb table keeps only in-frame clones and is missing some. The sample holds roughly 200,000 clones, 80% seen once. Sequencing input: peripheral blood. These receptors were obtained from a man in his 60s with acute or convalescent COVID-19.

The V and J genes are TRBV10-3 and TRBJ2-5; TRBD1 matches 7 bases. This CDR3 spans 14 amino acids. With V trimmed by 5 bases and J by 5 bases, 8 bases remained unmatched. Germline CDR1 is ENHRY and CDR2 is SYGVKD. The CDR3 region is CAISLDRIGETQYF. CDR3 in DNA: TGTGCCATCAGTTTGGACAGGATTGGGGAGACCCAGTACTTC.

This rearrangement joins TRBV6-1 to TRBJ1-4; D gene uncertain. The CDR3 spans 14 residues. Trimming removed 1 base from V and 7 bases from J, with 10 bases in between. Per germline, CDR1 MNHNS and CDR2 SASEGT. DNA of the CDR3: TGTGCCAGCAGTGAAGGAGGGTGGGGTGAAAAACTGTTTTTT. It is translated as CASSEGGWGEKLFF.

The DNA of the CDR3 is TGCGCCAGCATGGGCGGCCGACAGGGCGAAAACATTCAGTACTTC. As protein: CASMGGRQGENIQYF. This chain joins TRBV10-2 and TRBJ2-4; 7 bases line up with TRBD1. Germline lookup yields CDR1 WSHSY and CDR2 SAAADI. The CDR3 totals 15 residues. Trimming cost V 7 bases and J 5 bases; bases outside gene matches: 11.

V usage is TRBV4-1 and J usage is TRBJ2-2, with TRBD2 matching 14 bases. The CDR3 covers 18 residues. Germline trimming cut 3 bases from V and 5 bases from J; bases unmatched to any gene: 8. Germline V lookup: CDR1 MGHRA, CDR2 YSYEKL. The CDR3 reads CASSHRTSGRTRTGELFF. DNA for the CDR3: TGCGCCAGCAGCCACAGGACTAGCGGGAGGACCCGAACCGGGGAGCTGTTTTTT.

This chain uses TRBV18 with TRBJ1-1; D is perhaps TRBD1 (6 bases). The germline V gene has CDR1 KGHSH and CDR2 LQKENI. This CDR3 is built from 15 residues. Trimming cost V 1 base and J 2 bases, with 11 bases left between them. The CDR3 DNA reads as TGTGCCAGCTCACCACAAACAGGGCGAAACACTGAAGCTTTCTTT. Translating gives CASSPQTGRNTEAFF.

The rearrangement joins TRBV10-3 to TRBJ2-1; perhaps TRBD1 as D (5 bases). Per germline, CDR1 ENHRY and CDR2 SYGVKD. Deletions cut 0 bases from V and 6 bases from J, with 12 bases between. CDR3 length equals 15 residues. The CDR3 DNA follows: TGTGCCATCAGTGAGTCGACAGACAGATCCAATGAGCAGTTCTTC. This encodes CAISESTDRSNEQFF.

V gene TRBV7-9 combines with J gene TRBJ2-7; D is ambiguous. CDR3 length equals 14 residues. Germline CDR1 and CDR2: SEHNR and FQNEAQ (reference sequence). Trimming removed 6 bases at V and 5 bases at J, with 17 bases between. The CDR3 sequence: CASRYATTADEQYF. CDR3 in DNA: TGTGCCAGCAGATACGCGACGACGGCGGACGAGCAGTACTTC.

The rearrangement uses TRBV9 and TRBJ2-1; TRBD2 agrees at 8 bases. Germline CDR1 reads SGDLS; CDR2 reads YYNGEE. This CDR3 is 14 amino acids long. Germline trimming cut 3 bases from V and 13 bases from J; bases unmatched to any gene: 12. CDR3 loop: CASSGKEAGVGQFF. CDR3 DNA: TGTGCCAGCAGCGGAAAAGAAGCGGGAGTAGGTCAGTTCTTC.

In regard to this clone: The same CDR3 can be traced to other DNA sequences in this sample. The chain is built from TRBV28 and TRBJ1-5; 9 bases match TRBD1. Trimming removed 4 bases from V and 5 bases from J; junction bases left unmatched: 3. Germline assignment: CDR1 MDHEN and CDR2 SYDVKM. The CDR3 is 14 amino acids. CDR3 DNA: TGTGCCAGCAGTTCGGGACAGGGCGATCAGCCCCAGCATTTT. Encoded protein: CASSSGQGDQPQHF.

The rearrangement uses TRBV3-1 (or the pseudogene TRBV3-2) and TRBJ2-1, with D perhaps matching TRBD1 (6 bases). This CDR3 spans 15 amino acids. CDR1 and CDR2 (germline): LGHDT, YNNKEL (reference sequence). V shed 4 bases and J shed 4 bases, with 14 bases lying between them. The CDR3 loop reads CASSPGQGSYNEQFF. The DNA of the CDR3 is TGTGCCAGCAGCCCGGGACAAGGCTCGTACAATGAGCAGTTCTTC.